The 20 T cell receptor beta chains below all came from one sample that was sequenced in a study of cytomegalovirus exposure and HLA in healthy donors. With 60 Vbeta and 13 Jbeta primers, the PCR was carried out. Using immunoSEQ multiplex PCR, the repertoire was profiled, and TCRdb retains in-frame clones only, with some absent. The sample holds about 100,000 clones, around 80% seen once. What was sequenced was PBMCs. The source is a woman aged 18-29 years in good health and CMV-seronegative.

The rearrangement joins TRBV9 to TRBJ2-5, with a possible D match to TRBD2 (5 bases). Germline V gene lookup returns CDR1 SGDLS and CDR2 YYNGEE. The V end was cut by 0 bases, the J end by 2 bases, with 8 bases between. The CDR3 has 14 residues. CDR3: CASSVGGIQETQYF. In nucleotides, the CDR3 is TGTGCCAGCAGCGTAGGAGGGATACAAGAGACCCAGTACTTC.

The gene calls are TRBV15 and TRBJ2-1; TRBD2 matches at 11 bases. Germline values: CDR1 LNHNV, CDR2 YYDKDF (reference sequence). The CDR3 covers 15 residues. V dropped 5 bases and J dropped 6; count of bases not matched to a gene: 6. The CDR3 loop is CATSFRLAGSNEQFF. CDR3 sequence (DNA): TGTGCCACCAGCTTTAGACTAGCGGGATCCAATGAGCAGTTCTTC.

The chain uses TRBV27 and TRBJ2-7, with a possible D match to TRBD2 (6 bases). This CDR3 is 16 amino acids long. The V gene's germline CDR1 is MNHEY and CDR2 SMNVEV (reference sequence). Trimming left V 5 bases short and J 0 bases short, with 17 bases between. CDR3 in amino acids: CASSPAIGGSSYEQYF. The DNA for the CDR3 is TGTGCCAGCAGTCCCGCTATTGGGGGGAGCTCCTACGAGCAGTACTTC.

The rearrangement uses TRBV7-2 and TRBJ2-2, with TRBD1 matching 11 bases. V dropped 11 bases and J dropped 2; count of bases not matched to a gene: 10. Germline V gene lookup returns CDR1 SGHTA and CDR2 FQGNSA. This CDR3 region has 16 residues. In DNA, the CDR3 is TGTGCCCCTCGGGTGGGGACAGGGGGTAACACCGGGGAGCTGTTTTTT. This sequence encodes CAPRVGTGGNTGELFF.

The chain uses TRBV6-1 and TRBJ1-2; TRBD1 aligns across 11 bases. Germline V CDR1 and CDR2: MNHNS, SASEGT. The CDR3 sequence is 15 residues long. V trimming: 3 bases; J trimming: 5 bases; junction bases outside the gene matches: 5. The CDR3 bases are TGTGCCAGCAGTGAGGCCGGGACAGGGGGTTATGGCTACACCTTC. It encodes CASSEAGTGGYGYTF.

The table lists this clone with a count of one. The V gene is TRBV7-2, the J gene TRBJ1-2; D unclear. The CDR3 runs 12 residues. Looked up from germline, CDR1 is SGHTA and CDR2 is FQGNSA. V lost 4 bases to trimming and J lost 7 bases, with 10 bases between them. CDR3 in amino acids: CASSSGKGGYTF. The CDR3 bases are TGTGCCAGCAGCTCCGGGAAGGGTGGCTACACCTTC.

This chain connects TRBV9 to TRBJ2-1, with 9 bases matching TRBD1. Looked up from germline, CDR1 is SGDLS and CDR2 is YYNGEE. This CDR3 spans 18 amino acids. V dropped 4 bases and J dropped 10; count of bases not matched to a gene: 21. In nucleotides, the CDR3 is TGTGCCAGCAGCCAAGGATTAAAGACAGGGGGGTTACAGAAGGAGCAGTTCTTC. It translates to CASSQGLKTGGLQKEQFF.

The chain joins TRBV27 to TRBJ1-6; D uncertain. Per the germline V gene, CDR1 is MNHEY and CDR2 is SMNVEV (reference sequence). V was trimmed by 4 bases and J by 8 bases, leaving 9 bases between them. This CDR3 has 13 amino acids. CDR3 loop: CASSSNRHSPLHF. CDR3 nucleotide sequence: TGTGCCAGCAGTTCTAACAGACATTCACCCCTCCACTTT.

The chain has TRBV5-3 and TRBJ1-3, with 9 bases that match TRBD1. TRBV5-3 is sorted into the ORF group, with uncertain function. V lost 2 bases to trimming and J lost 3 bases; unmatched junction nucleotides: 6. There are 16 residues in the CDR3. In DNA form, the CDR3 reads TGTGCCAGAAGCTTTATTACGACAGGGGGTGGAAACACCATATATTTT. It is translated as CARSFITTGGGNTIYF.

In DNA, the CDR3 is TGTGCCAGCAGCGTAGACAGGGCCGGGGTTAACTATGGCTACACCTTC. Its protein product is CASSVDRAGVNYGYTF. The chain combines TRBV9 with TRBJ1-2, with D perhaps TRBD1 (6 bases). In germline, CDR1 is SGDLS, CDR2 YYNGEE. V was trimmed by 0 bases and J by 1 base, leaving 13 bases between them. CDR3 size: 16 residues.

For the CDR3, the DNA is TGTGCCAGCAGCTCCCCAAAACAGGGGGGCACAGATACGCAGTATTTT. This translates into CASSSPKQGGTDTQYF. V is TRBV5-6 and J is TRBJ2-3; 8 nucleotides agree with TRBD1. The J segment lost 1 base and the V segment lost 3 bases, leaving 7 bases of the junction unmatched. Per germline, CDR1 SGHDT and CDR2 YYEEEE. CDR3 size: 16 residues.

The V gene is TRBV4-2, the J gene TRBJ1-3; 8 positions match TRBD1. The CDR3 has 16 residues. Germline V gene lookup returns CDR1 LGHNA and CDR2 YNFKEQ. Trimming cost V 2 bases and J 2 bases; bases outside gene matches: 5. CDR3 DNA sequence: TGTGCCAGCAGCCAATCAGACAGGGGACCTGGAAACACCATATATTTT. Translated: CASSQSDRGPGNTIYF.

This rearrangement joins TRBV28 to TRBJ1-6; TRBD1 might be the D (5 bases). CDR1 is MDHEN, CDR2 SYDVKM, per germline. Deletions cut 6 bases from V and 0 bases from J, with 21 bases between. This CDR3 region has 19 residues. CDR3: CASRSPGQGGYSYNSPLHF. The CDR3 nucleotides are TGTGCCAGCAGATCCCCCGGGCAGGGAGGTTACTCCTATAATTCACCCCTCCACTTT.

The CDR3 here is CASSVVAGGSASTDTQYF. For the CDR3, the DNA is TGTGCCAGTAGTGTAGTAGCGGGGGGGAGTGCTAGCACAGATACGCAGTATTTT. V gene TRBV19 combines with J gene TRBJ2-3; 11 nucleotides match TRBD2. This CDR3 has 18 residues. Unmatched junction bases numbered 10, after V lost 5 bases and J lost 0 bases. The germline V gene encodes CDR1 LNHDA and CDR2 SQIVND (reference sequence).

To note about this clone: The DNA is left out, because the CDR3 cannot be placed on it with certainty; the CDR3 is given as TCRdb lists it. The chain recombines TRBV6-5 with TRBJ2-5; the D segment call TRBD1 is taken from the table without a DNA check. Germline values: CDR1 MNHEY, CDR2 SVGAGI. The CDR3 region is 14 residues in length, termini included. The CDR3 loop reads CASGLQMSQETQYF.

This clone was seen a handful of times. V gene TRBV28 combines with J gene TRBJ1-5; D unclear. The CDR3 extends over 15 amino acids. Germline V gene lookup returns CDR1 MDHEN and CDR2 SYDVKM. V lost 9 bases and J 0 bases, leaving 15 bases between the germline ends. Written as DNA, the CDR3 is TGTGCCAGTTCCCGGGGTGGATATAGCAATCAGCCCCAGCATTTT. It encodes CASSRGGYSNQPQHF.

In nucleotides, the CDR3 is TGTGCCAGCAGTTACGCCCAGGCGAACTCCTACGAGCAGTACTTC. Amino acid sequence: CASSYAQANSYEQYF. The rearrangement joins TRBV6-5 to TRBJ2-7; D not certain. The CDR3 runs to 15 residues. Germline lookup yields CDR1 MNHEY and CDR2 SVGAGI. V lost 2 bases to trimming and J lost 0 bases, with 11 bases between them.

The chain recombines TRBV18 with TRBJ2-7, with 7 bases matching TRBD1. Germline CDR1 reads KGHSH; CDR2 reads LQKENI. The CDR3 has 15 amino acids. The V and J ends lost 1 base and 3 bases, in that order; junction bases with no gene match: 6. The CDR3 sequence: CASSPRDSLNYEQYF. The CDR3 nucleotides are TGTGCCAGCTCACCACGGGACAGTTTAAACTACGAGCAGTACTTC.

The rearrangement joins TRBV4-3 to TRBJ2-7; D might be TRBD1 (6 bases). This CDR3 has 16 amino acids. The germline V gene has CDR1 LGHNA and CDR2 YSLEER. V lost 0 bases, J lost 2 bases, and 14 bases lay in between. CDR3 region: CASSQESTDSPYEQYF. The CDR3 DNA is TGCGCCAGCAGCCAAGAATCCACGGACAGTCCCTACGAGCAGTACTTC.

The chain employs TRBV18 and TRBJ2-2; D is perhaps TRBD1 (6 bases). The CDR3 extends over 16 amino acids. V was trimmed by 0 bases and J by 7 bases, leaving 15 bases between them. The germline gives CDR1 KGHSH, CDR2 LQKENI. The CDR3 here is CASSPPPGDPSGELFF. CDR3 sequence (DNA): TGTGCCAGCTCACCACCACCAGGGGACCCAAGCGGGGAGCTGTTTTTT.